This T cell receptor (beta chain) stems from a study of identical twins. Regarding the study as a whole: Beta out-of-frame sequences displayed a weaker excess of sharing between twins.

As regards this clonotype: Its antigen is undetermined.

TCRdb processed the 5' RACE reads anew with MiXCR; each CDR3 protein has one entry. The table records about 900,000 distinct CDR3 sequences, roughly 12% of them present only once. This sample was shared with a second study, whose subject was yellow fever vaccine responses in identical twins.

This TCR was recovered from a woman under 30 in good health. The sequenced sample was PBMCs.

The CDR3 DNA reads as TGTGCCACCAGCTTAGGACGGGGAAGCTCCTACGAGCAGTACTTC. Protein: CATSLGRGSSYEQYF. The V call is TRBV15, the J call TRBJ2-7, with a tentative D call TRBD2 (5 bases). Per the germline V gene, CDR1 is LNHNV and CDR2 is YYDKDF (reference sequence). The CDR3 is made up of 15 amino acids. V gave up 5 bases and J gave up 0 bases, with 14 bases separating them. Combining the CDR3 with reference TRBV15 and TRBJ2-7 gives the whole variable domain DAMVIQNPRYQVTQFGKPVTLSCSQTLNHNVMYWYQQKSSQAPKLLFHYYDKDFNNEADTPDNFQSRRPNTSFCFLDIRSPGLGDTAMYLCATSLGRGSSYEQYFGPGTRLTVT.